This passage covers 9 T cell receptor beta chains from one sample sequenced in a study of CD4+ T cells in melanoma. The data were produced by immunoSEQ multiplex PCR, yet TCRdb's version contains in-frame clones alone and is incomplete. The data contain about 4,800 clones, about 61% of them singletons. Sequenced material: cells from a culture (not recorded whether cultured in vitro). The receptors shown here come from a human donor with melanoma.

The rearrangement joins TRBV30 to TRBJ2-7; D tentatively reads TRBD1 or TRBD2 (5 bases each). In germline, CDR1 is GTSNPN, CDR2 SVGIG (reference sequence). This CDR3 region has 12 residues. V gave up 2 bases and J gave up 7 bases, with 12 bases separating them. The CDR3 loop is CAWSTGTFEQYF. CDR3 coding DNA: TGTGCCTGGAGTACTGGGACGTTTGAGCAGTACTTC.

The chain recombines TRBV28 with TRBJ1-4, with a weak D call TRBD1 (6 bases). CDR1 is MDHEN and CDR2 is SYDVKM in the germline V gene. CDR3 length equals 14 residues. Trimming shortened V by 5 bases and J by 8 bases, and 15 bases separated the two germline ends. CDR3 nucleotides: TGTGCCAGCAGTGTGGACAGTTCAGAGGAAAAACTGTTTTTT. Its protein product is CASSVDSSEEKLFF.

J is TRBJ2-1 and V is TRBV6-5, with 8 bases aligning to TRBD2. V lost 4 bases and J lost 6; bases outside the gene matches: 5. Germline assignment: CDR1 MNHEY and CDR2 SVGAGI. The CDR3 is 14 residues long. CDR3 coding DNA: TGTGCCAGCAGTTCCACGGGGGGGCCCAATGAGCAGTTCTTC. Amino acid sequence: CASSSTGGPNEQFF.

The chain joins TRBV5-1 to TRBJ1-2; D uncertain. The CDR3 extends over 14 amino acids. Trimming removed 0 bases at V and 4 bases at J, with 10 bases between. Looked up from germline, CDR1 is SGHRS and CDR2 is YFSETQ. The CDR3 DNA is TGCGCCAGCAGCTTGGGCGGGTTGTCCTATGGCTACACCTTC. It translates to CASSLGGLSYGYTF.

There are a few counts of this clone. This sample includes further DNA sequences coding for the same CDR3. The chain combines TRBV27 with TRBJ2-1; D is ambiguous. CDR1 MNHEY and CDR2 SMNVEV come from the germline V gene (reference sequence). The CDR3 has 11 residues. The ends were cut back, 5 bases at V and 4 bases at J, with 3 bases in the middle. Here the CDR3 DNA reads TGTGCCAGCAGTGTTTACAATGAGCAGTTCTTC. As protein: CASSVYNEQFF.

The V gene is TRBV4-1, the J gene TRBJ2-7; D not certain. V lost 0 bases and J lost 2, with 14 bases in between. The CDR3 is 16 residues long. CDR1 and CDR2 from the germline V gene are MGHRA and YSYEKL. The DNA of the CDR3 is TGCGCCAGCAGCCAAGATCCCCACTCCGGAGCCTACGAGCAGTACTTC. Translation gives CASSQDPHSGAYEQYF.

The J gene is TRBJ2-2, the V gene TRBV7-9; D is unresolved. Between the trimmed V and J ends, which lost 5 bases and 1 base, there was a span of 14 bases. The CDR3 has 16 residues. Germline CDR1 is SEHNR and CDR2 is FQNEAQ (reference sequence). DNA of the CDR3: TGTGCCAGCAGCGAAAATCGGCGAGAGAACACCGGGGAGCTGTTTTTT. It translates to CASSENRRENTGELFF.

This sequence joins TRBV19 and TRBJ1-2; tentative D call: TRBD1 (5 bases). Trimming shortened V by 6 bases and J by 3 bases, and 8 bases separated the two germline ends. CDR1 is LNHDA and CDR2 is SQIVND in the germline V gene (reference sequence). This CDR3 has 12 amino acids. Here the CDR3 DNA reads TGTGCCAGTAGACGGGGGGACTATGGCTACACCTTC. Translated: CASRRGDYGYTF. Full variable domain (outside the CDR3, taken from reference TRBV19 and TRBJ1-2): DGGITQSPKYLFRKEGQNVTLSCEQNLNHDAMYWYRQDPGQGLRLIYYSQIVNDFQKGDIAEGYSVSREKKESFPLTVTSAQKNPTAFYLCASRRGDYGYTFGSGTRLTVV.

This clone has only a few counts. This chain connects TRBV15 to TRBJ1-5; D might be TRBD1 (6 bases). This CDR3 is 14 amino acids long. Between the trimmed V and J ends, which lost 1 base and 2 bases, there was a span of 6 bases. Germline V CDR1 and CDR2: LNHNV, YYDKDF (reference sequence). CDR3 nucleotides: TGTGCCACCAGCAGAGGACAGGGCAATCAGCCCCAGCATTTT. Amino acids: CATSRGQGNQPQHF.